The clone carrying this T cell receptor beta chain was recorded once. The sample originates from a study of blood T cells in healthy people across ages. Together with a sample-barcoded 5' primer, a J-beta primer mix was included in a second PCR lasting about 7 to 12 cycles. MiXCR, run by TCRdb on the 5' RACE reads, gives a single entry per CDR3 protein. This sample has roughly 1.4 million distinct CDR3 sequences, with approximately 59% found just once. V lost 8 bases to trimming and J lost 2 bases; unmatched junction nucleotides: 12. CDR3 size: 16 residues. Germline CDR1 and CDR2: SGHTA and FQGNSA. V and J are TRBV7-2 and TRBJ1-1, with TRBD1 matching over 9 bases. The sequencing sample was made of blood. The TCR sequence derives from a young man in good health. In DNA form, the CDR3 reads TGTGCCAGCTCCGGTCGACAGGGGGTGTTCAACACTGAAGCTTTCTTT. It translates to CASSGRQGVFNTEAFF.